Below, 15 T cell receptor beta chains from the same sample are listed, as sequenced in a study of brain T cells in children with intractable seizures. The assay was immunoSEQ multiplex PCR, and TCRdb's table has in-frame clones only and misses some. Of about 76,000 clones detected, under 95% appear once; the ten largest clones hold approximately 1.5%. Sequenced here: peripheral blood, sampled at surgery. These receptors were collected from a boy under two years old with tuberous sclerosis and intractable seizures.

CDR3 in DNA: TGTGCCAGCAGCTTAGGGACAACAACTAATGAAAAACTGTTTTTT. Residues: CASSLGTTTNEKLFF. The chain is built from TRBV7-9 and TRBJ1-4; weak D call: TRBD1 (5 bases). The CDR3 spans 15 residues. Germline V gene data show CDR1 as SEHNR and CDR2 as FQNEAQ (reference sequence). The V end was cut by 1 base, the J end by 0 bases, with 6 bases between.

This rearrangement joins TRBV6-6 to TRBJ2-6; D unresolved. CDR1 and CDR2 (germline): MNHNY, SVGAGI (reference sequence). There are 15 residues in the CDR3. Trimming took 10 bases from V and 0 from J, leaving 13 bases between them. CDR3 bases: TGTGCCATACAAGACGTGAGCTCTGGGGCCAACGTCCTGACTTTC. Translated: CAIQDVSSGANVLTF.

The chain carries TRBV11-3 and TRBJ2-1; a weak D match, TRBD1 (5 bases). The CDR3 totals 13 residues. V was cut by 5 bases and J by 10 bases, with 15 bases left in between. The germline V gene has CDR1 SGHNT and CDR2 YENEEA. The CDR3 DNA reads as TGTGCCAGCAGCCCCACGATGACAGAAGAGCAGTTCTTC. Translation: CASSPTMTEEQFF.

This clone appeared a single time. The chain uses TRBV10-3 and TRBJ1-2; D perhaps matches TRBD1 (5 bases). CDR1 and CDR2 from the germline V gene are ENHRY and SYGVKD. This CDR3 has 18 amino acids. The V end lost 0 bases, the J end lost 0 bases, and 17 bases lay between the germline ends. DNA for the CDR3: TGTGCCATCAGTGAGTCGACGACGGGGGGGTCAGCTAACTATGGCTACACCTTC. This codes for CAISESTTGGSANYGYTF.

This chain uses TRBV4-1 with TRBJ2-7; 11 bases map to TRBD2. The germline gives CDR1 MGHRA, CDR2 YSYEKL. Trimming removed 5 bases from V and 0 bases from J; junction bases left unmatched: 15. This CDR3 region has 19 residues. Here the CDR3 DNA reads TGCGCCAGCAGCTCACGACTAGCGGGGTCCTATATGAGCTCCTACGAGCAGTACTTC. Translating it yields CASSSRLAGSYMSSYEQYF.

The chain joins TRBV6-6 to TRBJ2-2; TRBD2 aligns across 9 bases. V lost 2 bases and J lost 7; bases outside the gene matches: 5. The CDR3 is made up of 15 amino acids. Germline CDR1 is MNHNY and CDR2 is SVGAGI (reference sequence). This CDR3 is CASSYGGRAIGELFF. DNA of the CDR3: TGTGCCAGCAGTTACGGCGGGAGGGCTATCGGGGAGCTGTTTTTT.

The V and J genes are TRBV5-5 and TRBJ2-3; no definite D call. The length of the CDR3 is 13 residues. Trimming stripped 1 base from V and 4 bases from J, with 7 bases between. Looked up from germline, CDR1 is SGHKS and CDR2 is YYEKEE (reference sequence). This CDR3 is CASSLIGSDTQYF. Written as DNA, the CDR3 is TGTGCCAGCAGCTTGATTGGGTCAGATACGCAGTATTTT.

This clone appeared once. The J gene is TRBJ1-5, the V gene TRBV30; D remains unclear. CDR1 is GTSNPN and CDR2 is SVGIG in the germline V gene (reference sequence). CDR3 size: 13 residues. V was clipped by 1 base and J by 1 base, with 5 bases between them. This CDR3 reads CAWSAKSNQPQHF. CDR3 coding DNA: TGTGCCTGGAGTGCAAAGAGCAATCAGCCCCAGCATTTT.

This clone showed up just once. The rearrangement links TRBV10-3 to TRBJ1-3; the D gene is possibly TRBD1 (6 bases). The germline gives CDR1 ENHRY, CDR2 SYGVKD. The CDR3 spans 14 residues. V lost 4 bases to trimming and J lost 4 bases, with 11 bases between them. The CDR3 sequence: CAISAAGVGNTIYF. The CDR3 bases are TGTGCCATCAGTGCAGCAGGGGTCGGAAACACCATATATTTT.

V usage is TRBV12-3 or TRBV12-4 and J usage is TRBJ1-2; D possibly corresponds to TRBD1 (5 bases). The CDR3 totals 13 residues. Trimming removed 6 bases at V and 7 bases at J, with 15 bases between. The CDR3 DNA is TGTGCCAGCAGGTCCCGCGGGGGATCTGGCTACACCTTC. Protein sequence: CASRSRGGSGYTF.

The J gene is TRBJ1-2, the V gene TRBV12-3 or TRBV12-4, with a weak D call TRBD1 (5 bases). The V and J ends lost 7 bases and 1 base respectively, with 10 bases between them. This CDR3 contains 13 residues. The CDR3 region is CASTWTNNYGYTF. For the CDR3, the DNA is TGTGCCAGCACCTGGACAAATAACTATGGCTACACCTTC.

This chain joins TRBV19 and TRBJ1-2; D remains ambiguous. Per germline, CDR1 LNHDA and CDR2 SQIVND (reference sequence). The CDR3 totals 12 residues. V was cut by 3 bases and J by 6 bases, with 8 bases left in between. CDR3 sequence reads: CASSIGRDGYTF. As DNA, the CDR3 is TGTGCCAGTAGTATCGGGCGAGATGGCTACACCTTC.

This clone was observed once. This chain joins TRBV5-1 and TRBJ2-7, with TRBD1 matching over 10 bases. With V trimmed by 2 bases and J by 3 bases, 8 bases remained unmatched. The CDR3 has 16 residues. Germline lookup yields CDR1 SGHRS and CDR2 YFSETQ. The CDR3 bases are TGCGCCAGCAGCTTCGGACAGGGGGGACAAGGCTACGAGCAGTACTTC. It specifies CASSFGQGGQGYEQYF.

The chain has TRBV27 and TRBJ2-3, with D uncertain. The germline V and J ends were trimmed by 3 bases and 1 base, with 20 bases remaining between them. The CDR3 spans 18 residues. Germline V gene lookup returns CDR1 MNHEY and CDR2 SMNVEV (reference sequence). The CDR3 spells CASSLSPIMFQRTDTQYF. CDR3 DNA: TGTGCCAGCAGTTTGTCCCCAATTATGTTCCAACGCACAGATACGCAGTATTTT.

This clone was seen a single time. The gene calls are TRBV5-6 and TRBJ1-2; D is uncertain. V lost 0 bases, J lost 6 bases, and 12 bases lay in between. The CDR3 sequence is 14 residues long. Germline assignment: CDR1 SGHDT and CDR2 YYEEEE. The CDR3 DNA is TGTGCCAGCAGCTTGGGGCAGATCATGGATGGCTACACCTTC. Its translation: CASSLGQIMDGYTF.